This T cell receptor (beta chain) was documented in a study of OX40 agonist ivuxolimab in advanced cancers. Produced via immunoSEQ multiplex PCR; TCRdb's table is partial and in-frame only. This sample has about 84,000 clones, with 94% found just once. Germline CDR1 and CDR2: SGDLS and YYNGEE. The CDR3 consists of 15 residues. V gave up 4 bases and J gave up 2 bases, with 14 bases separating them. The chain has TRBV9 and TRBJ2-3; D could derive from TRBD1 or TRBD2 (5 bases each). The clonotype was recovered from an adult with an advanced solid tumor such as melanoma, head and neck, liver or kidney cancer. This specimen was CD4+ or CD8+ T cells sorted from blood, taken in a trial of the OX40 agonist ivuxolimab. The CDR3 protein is CASSLGTRLTDTQYF. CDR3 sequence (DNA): TGTGCCAGCAGCCTCGGGACCCGGCTCACAGATACGCAGTATTTT. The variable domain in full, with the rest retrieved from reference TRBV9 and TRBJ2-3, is DSGVTQTPKHLITATGQRVTLRCSPRSGDLSVYWYQQSLDQGLQFLIQYYNGEERAKGNILERFSAQQFPDLHSELNLSSLELGDSALYFCASSLGTRLTDTQYFGPGTRLTVL.